This TCR beta chain was captured by sequencing in a study of T-cell memory formation after mild COVID-19. The CDR3 consists of 19 residues. CDR1 and CDR2 from the germline V gene are MGHRA and YSYEKL. V shed 0 bases and J shed 2 bases, with 22 bases lying between them. One entry per CDR3 protein results from TCRdb running MiXCR on the 5' RACE reads. The sample yields 200,000 to 250,000 distinct CDR3 sequences, over 7.5% seen once. The sample was PBMCs or a T cell subset sorted from them (not recorded which). This TCR derives from a man in his late teens or twenties who had mild COVID-19 (a few samples of this study predate the infection). Cell type and time point are not known. This chain connects TRBV4-1 to TRBJ1-2; D perhaps matches TRBD1 (6 bases). For the CDR3, the DNA is TGCGCCAGCAGCCAAGAAGAGGGGGTCCCATTTTTACGGAACTATGGCTACACCTTC. This gives the protein CASSQEEGVPFLRNYGYTF.